The present T cell receptor (beta chain) was sequenced within a study of blood T cell repertoires in COVID-19. Whole-study context: Acute and convalescent COVID-19 specimens originated in the United States, Italy and Spain.

The table came from immunoSEQ multiplex PCR; TCRdb's copy has only in-frame clones and leaves some out. In the table there are about 26,000 clones, 85% to 90% of which are singletons. This CDR3 is built from 12 residues. Trimming took 5 bases from V and 6 from J, leaving 8 bases between them. The sequenced sample was peripheral blood. The clonotype was recovered from a human donor in a cohort sampled during active COVID-19. The chain employs TRBV12-3 or TRBV12-4 and TRBJ1-5; D gene ambiguous. In DNA, the CDR3 is TGTGCCAGCAGTCCCACCAGTCAGCCCCAGCATTTT. It specifies CASSPTSQPQHF.